These 7 T cell receptor beta chains originate from one sample sequenced in a study of T cell repertoires in cytomegalovirus infection. TCRdb itself ran the reads through MiXCR, one entry per CDR3 protein. The sample gives about 480,000 distinct CDR3 sequences, around 30% of which show up once; 15% to 20% is in the top ten. These receptors lack a known antigen. Sequencing used cultured PBMCs, obtained from culture after CMV antigen stimulation. These TCRs come from a human donor in good health (CMV status not recorded). Some clones in this sample may be carry-over from other donors' samples.

This chain links TRBV6-1 with TRBJ2-7; D might be TRBD2 (6 bases). This CDR3 comprises 15 residues. Germline V lookup: CDR1 MNHNS, CDR2 SASEGT. V shed 3 bases and J shed 2 bases, with 14 bases lying between them. CDR3 region: CASSEFPGLPYEQYV. For the CDR3, the DNA is TGTGCCAGCAGTGAGTTTCCGGGACTGCCCTACGAGCAGTACGTC.

The chain links TRBV7-2 to TRBJ1-3, with D uncertain. Germline CDR1 is SGHTA and CDR2 is FQGNSA. This CDR3 region has 16 residues. The V gene lost 5 bases and the J gene lost 0 bases, with 14 bases spanning the gap. CDR3 sequence (DNA): TGTGCCAGCAGCCCCCAGGACCCGAGCTCTGGAAACACCATATATTTT. Protein product: CASSPQDPSSGNTIYF.

This chain uses TRBV7-9 with TRBJ2-1; 8 nucleotides line up with TRBD2. V was clipped by 5 bases and J by 4 bases; unmatched bases: 10. CDR1 SEHNR and CDR2 FQNEAQ come from the germline V gene (reference sequence). This CDR3 spans 16 amino acids. Here the CDR3 DNA reads TGTGCCAGCAGCCCGCCGGCTAGCGGGCATTACAATGAGCAGTTCTTC. This codes for CASSPPASGHYNEQFF.

This chain joins TRBV6-2 or TRBV6-3 and TRBJ2-7; possible D gene TRBD1, 7 bases. The CDR3 is 13 amino acids. The V gene's germline CDR1 is MNHEY and CDR2 SVGEGT. V shed 2 bases and J shed 4 bases, with 9 bases lying between them. The CDR3 protein is CASSYAGGYEQYV. As DNA, the CDR3 is TGTGCCAGCAGTTACGCAGGGGGGTACGAGCAGTACGTC.

The chain couples TRBV6-2 or TRBV6-3 to TRBJ2-7; 7 bases line up with TRBD1. With 5 bases clipped from V and 2 bases from J, the junction kept 6 bases outside the gene matches. The CDR3 is 14 residues long. CDR1 and CDR2 (germline): MNHEY, SVGEGT. The CDR3 loop is CASSHPTGTYEQYF. The CDR3 DNA sequence: TGTGCCAGCAGTCACCCGACAGGGACCTACGAGCAGTACTTC.

CDR3 in DNA: TGCGCCAGCAGCCCAAATGTACAAAGCTCCTACGAGCAGTACGTC. Protein product: CASSPNVQSSYEQYV. The chain joins TRBV4-1 to TRBJ2-7; D is undetermined. The CDR3 is 15 residues long. V was clipped by 4 bases and J by 0 bases, with 13 bases between them. Per the germline V gene, CDR1 is MGHRA and CDR2 is YSYEKL.

There are a few counts of this clonotype. The rearrangement joins TRBV27 to TRBJ2-1; 14 nucleotides match TRBD2. The V segment lost 5 bases and the J segment 9 bases; nucleotides outside the gene matches: 18. The CDR3 contains 19 residues. Per germline, CDR1 MNHEY and CDR2 SMNVEV (reference sequence). The CDR3 loop reads CASSARATSGRAWVTEQFF. The CDR3 DNA is TGTGCCAGCAGTGCCCGAGCGACTAGCGGGAGGGCTTGGGTCACTGAGCAGTTCTTC.